These T cell receptor beta chains were read from a single sample in a study of blood T cell repertoires in COVID-19. The method was immunoSEQ multiplex PCR; TCRdb's version includes in-frame clones alone and lacks a portion of them. The table lists 70,000 to 95,000 clones, about 82% of them singletons. The specimen was peripheral blood. The origin of the receptors is a woman aged 60 to 75 with acute or convalescent COVID-19. Each CDR3 is given with its conserved first and last residue. Each record gives: J gene, clone size, V gene, D gene, CDR3 DNA, CDR3 protein. A D gene is named only where the DNA matches it firmly. The size entry is marked missing in some rows and otherwise reads once, few, many or a size class.

J gene: TRBJ2-7
clone size: -
V gene: TRBV21-1
D gene: -
CDR3 DNA: TGTGCCAGCAGCGGGACTAGCGGGGGGGCCTTTAGCTCCTACGAGCAGTACTTC
CDR3 protein: CASSGTSGGAFSSYEQYF

J gene: TRBJ1-2
clone size: -
V gene: TRBV6-5
D gene: -
CDR3 DNA: TGTGCCAGCACCAAGGAAAGGGGCATGGGCTACACCTTC
CDR3 protein: CASTKERGMGYTF

J gene: TRBJ2-3
clone size: -
V gene: TRBV5-4
D gene: -
CDR3 DNA: TGTGCCAGCAGCTTACAGGGCGTAGATACGCAGTATTTT
CDR3 protein: CASSLQGVDTQYF

J gene: TRBJ2-5
clone size: -
V gene: TRBV7-3
D gene: TRBD2
CDR3 DNA: TGTGCCAGCGCTGAGCTTGGGACTAGCGAAGCCCAGTACTTC
CDR3 protein: CASAELGTSEAQYF

J gene: TRBJ1-5
clone size: once
V gene: TRBV6-1
D gene: -
CDR3 DNA: TGTGCCAGCAGTGAATATATGATAAACCAGGGGCAGCCCCAGCATTTT
CDR3 protein: CASSEYMINQGQPQHF

J gene: TRBJ2-1
clone size: -
V gene: TRBV28
D gene: TRBD2
CDR3 DNA: TGTGCCAGCGTGGCGTCACTAGCGGGAGGGATTGAGCAGTTCTTC
CDR3 protein: CASVASLAGGIEQFF

J gene: TRBJ1-1
clone size: -
V gene: TRBV5-1
D gene: -
CDR3 DNA: TGCGCCAGCAGCCTCGATGGACACGGAACTGAAGCTTTCTTT
CDR3 protein: CASSLDGHGTEAFF

J gene: TRBJ2-7
clone size: -
V gene: TRBV5-4
D gene: TRBD2
CDR3 DNA: TGTGCCAGCAGCATTGCGGGACTAGCGGGACCCGAGCAGTACTTC
CDR3 protein: CASSIAGLAGPEQYF

J gene: TRBJ1-5
clone size: -
V gene: TRBV19
D gene: TRBD1
CDR3 DNA: TGTGCCAGTAGTCGGACAGGGCATCAGCCCCAGCATTTT
CDR3 protein: CASSRTGHQPQHF

J gene: TRBJ2-4
clone size: -
V gene: TRBV6-1
D gene: TRBD2
CDR3 DNA: TGTGCCAGCAGTGAAAGGAGTTGGCGGGAGCATAGAAACATTCAGTACTTC
CDR3 protein: CASSERSWREHRNIQYF

J gene: TRBJ1-1
clone size: -
V gene: TRBV6-6
D gene: -
CDR3 DNA: TGTGCCAGCAGTTACCTGAAGGGGATGGAAGCTTTCTTT
CDR3 protein: CASSYLKGMEAFF

J gene: TRBJ2-3
clone size: -
V gene: TRBV6-1
D gene: -
CDR3 DNA: TGTGCCAGCAGTGAAATTTTCGGGGATACGCAGTATTTT
CDR3 protein: CASSEIFGDTQYF

J gene: TRBJ2-5
clone size: -
V gene: TRBV24-1
D gene: -
CDR3 DNA: TGTGCCACCAGTGATACTCGAGGGGGTCTCGAGACCCAGTACTTC
CDR3 protein: CATSDTRGGLETQYF

J gene: TRBJ1-3
clone size: -
V gene: TRBV7-9
D gene: -
CDR3 DNA: TGTGCCAGCAGCTTAGCAGGGGAGGCTGGAAACACCATATATTTT
CDR3 protein: CASSLAGEAGNTIYF

J gene: TRBJ2-3
clone size: -
V gene: TRBV15
D gene: -
CDR3 DNA: TGTGCCACCAGCCTCACGCGGGGTTACACAGATACGCAGTATTTT
CDR3 protein: CATSLTRGYTDTQYF

J gene: TRBJ2-6
clone size: few
V gene: TRBV3-1/TRBV3-2
D gene: TRBD2
CDR3 DNA: TGTGCCAGCACGCTTGGACTAGCGGGAGGGCCAAGGTCTGGGGCCAACGTCCTGACTTTC
CDR3 protein: CASTLGLAGGPRSGANVLTF

J gene: TRBJ2-7
clone size: few
V gene: TRBV6-4
D gene: TRBD1
CDR3 DNA: TGTGCCAGCAGTGACGGACAGGGGGGATCCTACGAGCAGTACTTC
CDR3 protein: CASSDGQGGSYEQYF

J gene: TRBJ2-1
clone size: few
V gene: TRBV5-1
D gene: TRBD2
CDR3 DNA: TGCGCCAGCAGCTCATTAGCGGGAGCCCCCAATGAGCAGTTCTTC
CDR3 protein: CASSSLAGAPNEQFF

J gene: TRBJ2-1
clone size: -
V gene: TRBV28
D gene: TRBD1
CDR3 DNA: TGTGCCACCCAGGGGGGAACAGGGGGATCCCGCCAGCAGTTCTTC
CDR3 protein: CATQGGTGGSRQQFF

J gene: TRBJ1-6
clone size: once
V gene: TRBV19
D gene: TRBD1
CDR3 DNA: TGTGCCAGTAGGTGGGGACAGGGGTATAATTCACCCCTCCACTTT
CDR3 protein: CASRWGQGYNSPLHF

J gene: TRBJ1-1
clone size: -
V gene: TRBV5-1
D gene: -
CDR3 DNA: TGCGCCAGCCGCAGTGGAGGTTTCGACACTGAAGCTTTCTTT
CDR3 protein: CASRSGGFDTEAFF

J gene: TRBJ2-1
clone size: -
V gene: TRBV29-1
D gene: TRBD2
CDR3 DNA: TGCAGCGCACCAAGGGCAGCGGGGGGGCCCAATGAGCAGTTCTTC
CDR3 protein: CSAPRAAGGPNEQFF

J gene: TRBJ2-3
clone size: -
V gene: TRBV3-1/TRBV3-2
D gene: TRBD2
CDR3 DNA: TGTGCCAGCAGCCAAAGCGGGGGCCGCACAGATACGCAGTATTTT
CDR3 protein: CASSQSGGRTDTQYF

J gene: TRBJ2-2
clone size: few
V gene: TRBV7-3
D gene: -
CDR3 DNA: TGTGCCAGCAGTCTTAACCCCGCGACCGGGGAGCTGTTTTTT
CDR3 protein: CASSLNPATGELFF

J gene: TRBJ1-2
clone size: -
V gene: TRBV19
D gene: -
CDR3 DNA: TGTGCCAGTAGTACCCTTCCCACAGGACAAAGGATTTCTGGAGGCTACACCTTC
CDR3 protein: CASSTLPTGQRISGGYTF

J gene: TRBJ2-1
clone size: -
V gene: TRBV7-3
D gene: TRBD2
CDR3 DNA: TGTGCCAGCAGCTTACGCGCCCCCGGACTAGCGGGAGTAAATAATGAGCAGTTCTTC
CDR3 protein: CASSLRAPGLAGVNNEQFF

J gene: TRBJ2-1
clone size: -
V gene: TRBV18
D gene: -
CDR3 DNA: TGTGCCAGCTCACCGCGGGAAGGGAATGAGCAGTTCTTC
CDR3 protein: CASSPREGNEQFF

J gene: TRBJ1-2
clone size: -
V gene: TRBV5-5
D gene: TRBD1
CDR3 DNA: TGTGCCAGCAGCGCGATACCGGGACAGGGCTACTACACCTTC
CDR3 protein: CASSAIPGQGYYTF

J gene: TRBJ1-5
clone size: -
V gene: TRBV28
D gene: -
CDR3 DNA: TGTGCCAGCAGTTTAGGCAGGTATAGCAATCAGCCCCAGCATTTT
CDR3 protein: CASSLGRYSNQPQHF

J gene: TRBJ2-7
clone size: -
V gene: TRBV3-1/TRBV3-2
D gene: TRBD2
CDR3 DNA: TGTGCCAGCAGCCATCCCGGGACTAGCGGGAGAGTTTACGAGCAGTACTTC
CDR3 protein: CASSHPGTSGRVYEQYF

J gene: TRBJ2-6
clone size: -
V gene: TRBV5-5
D gene: -
CDR3 DNA: TGTGCCAGCAGCTTGACGTTGAGCTCTGGGGCCAACGTCCTGACTTTC
CDR3 protein: CASSLTLSSGANVLTF

J gene: TRBJ2-1
clone size: -
V gene: TRBV19
D gene: TRBD2
CDR3 DNA: TGTGCCAGTAGCAGACTAGCGGAACTATACAATGAGCAGTTCTTC
CDR3 protein: CASSRLAELYNEQFF

J gene: TRBJ1-1
clone size: -
V gene: TRBV10-3
D gene: TRBD1
CDR3 DNA: TGTGCCATCAGTGAGTTACAGGGGGCCTACACTGAAGCTTTCTTT
CDR3 protein: CAISELQGAYTEAFF

J gene: TRBJ2-5
clone size: -
V gene: TRBV2
D gene: TRBD2
CDR3 DNA: TGTGCCAGCAGTGGCGGACTAGCGGGGGGACAAGAGACCCAGTACTTC
CDR3 protein: CASSGGLAGGQETQYF

J gene: TRBJ1-4
clone size: medium-sized
V gene: TRBV5-1
D gene: -
CDR3 DNA: TGCGCCAGCAGCTTGGGTGGACAGAAGAATGAAAAACTGTTTTTT
CDR3 protein: CASSLGGQKNEKLFF

J gene: TRBJ1-4
clone size: -
V gene: TRBV11-2
D gene: TRBD1
CDR3 DNA: TGTGCCAGCAGCTCCTGGACAGGGGTAGAAAAACTGTTTTTT
CDR3 protein: CASSSWTGVEKLFF

J gene: TRBJ2-7
clone size: -
V gene: TRBV9
D gene: TRBD2
CDR3 DNA: TGTGCCAGCAGCGGGGGGACTAGCAGTACCTACGAGCAGTACTTC
CDR3 protein: CASSGGTSSTYEQYF